This T cell receptor beta chain was retrieved from a study of blood T cell repertoires in COVID-19. Germline V gene lookup returns CDR1 SNHLY and CDR2 FYNNEI. V shed 8 bases and J shed 0 bases, with 14 bases lying between them. The CDR3 runs 15 residues. Clones were read by immunoSEQ multiplex PCR, and TCRdb kept only the in-frame ones, dropping some. The profile shows 110,000 to 150,000 clones, around 90% of them singletons. The clonotype was recovered from a man between 65 and 80 years old with acute or convalescent COVID-19. The chain uses TRBV2 and TRBJ2-1, with D maybe TRBD1 (5 bases). Sequenced sample: peripheral blood. DNA for the CDR3: TGTGCCAGCCTTTTCGGACATCTCTCCTACAATGAGCAGTTCTTC. Encoded protein: CASLFGHLSYNEQFF. Using reference TRBV2 and TRBJ2-1 for the parts outside the CDR3, the full variable domain is EPEVTQTPSHQVTQMGQEVILRCVPISNHLYFYWYRQILGQKVEFLVSFYNNEISEKSEIFDDQFSVERPDGSNFTLKIRSTKLEDSAMYFCASLFGHLSYNEQFFGPGTRLTVL.